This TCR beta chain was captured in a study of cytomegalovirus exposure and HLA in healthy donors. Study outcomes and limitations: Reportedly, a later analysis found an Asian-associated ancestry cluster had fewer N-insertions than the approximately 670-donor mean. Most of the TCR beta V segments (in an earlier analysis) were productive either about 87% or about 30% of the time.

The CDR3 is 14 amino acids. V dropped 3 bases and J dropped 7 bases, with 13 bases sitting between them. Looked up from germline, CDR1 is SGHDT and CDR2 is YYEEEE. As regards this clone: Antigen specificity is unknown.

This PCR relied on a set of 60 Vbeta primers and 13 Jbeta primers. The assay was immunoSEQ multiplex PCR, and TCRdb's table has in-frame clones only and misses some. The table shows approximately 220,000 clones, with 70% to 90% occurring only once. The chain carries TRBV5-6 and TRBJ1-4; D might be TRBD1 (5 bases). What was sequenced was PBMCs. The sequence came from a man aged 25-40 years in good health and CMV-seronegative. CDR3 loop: CASSSTDTSEKLFF. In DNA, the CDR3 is TGTGCCAGCAGCTCAACGGACACAAGTGAAAAACTGTTTTTT. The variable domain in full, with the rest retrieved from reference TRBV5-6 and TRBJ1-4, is DAGVTQSPTHLIKTRGQQVTLRCSPKSGHDTVSWYQQALGQGPQFIFQYYEEEERQRGNFPDRFSGHQFPNYSSELNVNALLLGDSALYLCASSSTDTSEKLFFGSGTQLSVL.